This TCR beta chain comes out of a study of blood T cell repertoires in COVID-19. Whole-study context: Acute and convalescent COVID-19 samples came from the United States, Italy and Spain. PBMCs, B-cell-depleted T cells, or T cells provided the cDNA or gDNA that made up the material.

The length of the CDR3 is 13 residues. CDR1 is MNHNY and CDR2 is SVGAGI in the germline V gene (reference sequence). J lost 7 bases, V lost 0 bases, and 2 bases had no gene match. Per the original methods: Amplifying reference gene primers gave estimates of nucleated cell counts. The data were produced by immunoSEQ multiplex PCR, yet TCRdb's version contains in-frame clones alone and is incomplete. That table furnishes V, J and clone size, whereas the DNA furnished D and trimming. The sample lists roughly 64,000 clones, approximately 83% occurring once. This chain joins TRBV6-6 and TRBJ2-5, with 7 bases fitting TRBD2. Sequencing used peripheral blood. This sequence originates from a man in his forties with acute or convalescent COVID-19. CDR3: CASSYSERGTQYF. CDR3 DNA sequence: TGTGCCAGCAGTTACTCTGAGCGGGGGACCCAGTACTTC.